Listed here is a single T cell receptor (beta chain). Other DNA sequences in the sample encode the same CDR3. Clones were sequenced by immunoSEQ multiplex PCR, and TCRdb holds only the in-frame ones, with some missing. Counted here are 450,000 to 500,000 clones, roughly 88% occurring once; the ten biggest clones make up 3.2%. The data stem from a study of blood T cell repertoires in COVID-19. Study-wide background: Spain, Italy and the United States supplied samples that represented acute and convalescent COVID-19. From T cells, B-cell-depleted T cells, or PBMCs came the material, which was cDNA or gDNA.

The CDR3 has 13 residues. The V segment lost 6 bases and the J segment 2 bases; nucleotides outside the gene matches: 2. Germline loops: CDR1 LNHDA, CDR2 SQIVND (reference sequence). The J gene is TRBJ2-5, the V gene TRBV19; 8 nucleotides line up with TRBD1. The source is a human donor in a cohort sampled during active COVID-19. The material sequenced was peripheral blood. The CDR3 DNA reads as TGTGCCAGTAGACGGGACAGGCAAGAGACCCAGTACTTC. Protein sequence: CASRRDRQETQYF.